The rows below give T cell receptor beta chains drawn from one sample of a study of T cells in Graves' hyperthyroidism and ophthalmopathy. TCRdb reanalysed the multiplex PCR reads using MiXCR and keeps one entry per CDR3 protein. The table has about 740,000 distinct CDR3 sequences, 11% to 15% seen once. The sequenced sample was blood. Receptor source: a woman aged 18-29 years with Graves' hyperthyroidism. Both conserved end residues are part of each CDR3. Each record gives: V gene, CDR3 length, D gene, clone size, J gene, CDR3 DNA, CDR3 protein. A D gene is named only where the DNA matches it firmly. Size is stated for part of the rows, as once, few or many counts, or as a class when the clone is expanded.

TRBV4-1	15	TRBD1	many	TRBJ2-7	TGCGCCAGCAGACCGTACGGGACAGGGAACTACGAGCAGTACTTC	CASRPYGTGNYEQYF
TRBV13	17	TRBD2	few	TRBJ2-3	TGTGCCAGCAGCTTATCGCGGGCTAGCGGAGTGGCAGATACGCAGTATTTT	CASSLSRASGVADTQYF
TRBV11-3	13	.	many	TRBJ1-1	TGTGCCAGCAGCTTAGGCGACAAGGCTGAAGCTTTCTTT	CASSLGDKAEAFF
TRBV29-1	12	TRBD1	.	TRBJ1-4	TGCAGCGTGACAGGGGCTAATGAAAAACTGTTTTTT	CSVTGANEKLFF
TRBV29-1	12	.	few	TRBJ1-1	TGCAGCGTTTATACCATGAACACTGAAGCTTTCTTT	CSVYTMNTEAFF
TRBV19	17	.	.	TRBJ1-1	TGTGCCAGGCAACGCGGGGGGGGACCGGAGGTTTGGACTGAAGCTTTCTTT	CARQRGGGPEVWTEAFF
TRBV28	14	TRBD1	many	TRBJ2-7	TGTGCCAGCAGTTTACCCGGACAGGGAGCGCGGCAGTACTTC	CASSLPGQGARQYF
TRBV20-1	11	.	few	TRBJ1-2	TGCAGTGCTAGTAGACAATTTAGCTACACCTTC	CSASRQFSYTF
TRBV4-3	15	TRBD1	many	TRBJ2-7	TGCGCCAGCAGCCACTCACAGGGGGCTTTTTACGAGCAGTACTTC	CASSHSQGAFYEQYF
TRBV28	14	.	many	TRBJ2-7	TGTGCCAGCAGTTCACCGACTGGCTCCTACGAGCAGTACTTC	CASSSPTGSYEQYF
TRBV25-1	16	.	few	TRBJ2-3	TGTGCCAGCAGTGGGGGCCTAGACGGCGGCACAGATACGCAGTATTTT	CASSGGLDGGTDTQYF
TRBV6-4	14	.	.	TRBJ1-1	TGTGCCAGCAGTGAGGGGACATCGAACACTGAAGCTTTCTTT	CASSEGTSNTEAFF
TRBV7-9	15	.	many	TRBJ2-1	TGTGCCAGCAGCTGGACACTTCGGACGATCAATGAGCAGTTCTTC	CASSWTLRTINEQFF
TRBV6-6	16	TRBD2	few	TRBJ2-1	TGTGCCAGCAGTTACTCAGGGACTAGCGGGAGCTATGAGCAGTTCTTC	CASSYSGTSGSYEQFF
TRBV14	17	TRBD1	many	TRBJ2-7	TGTGCCAGCAGCCAAGGCGCGCACAGGGGGACTGATTACGAGCAGTACTTC	CASSQGAHRGTDYEQYF
TRBV10-2	15	.	few	TRBJ2-2	TGCGCCAGCACCCCAGTAAGCGCACCCACCGGGGAGCTGTTTTTT	CASTPVSAPTGELFF
TRBV20-1	15	TRBD1	many	TRBJ2-5	TGCAGTGCTAGTAATCAGGGGGAAGGCCAAGAGACCCAGTACTTC	CSASNQGEGQETQYF
TRBV12-3/TRBV12-4	13	.	many	TRBJ2-7	TGTGCCAGCAGTTCACCTGGGCAGGGCGAGCAGTACTTC	CASSSPGQGEQYF
TRBV28	13	.	few	TRBJ1-2	TGTGCCAGCAGTATCTACGGTGCCTATGGCTACACCTTC	CASSIYGAYGYTF
TRBV7-2	12	.	many	TRBJ1-5	TGTGCCAGCAGCTTATTTTCCGGGGCCCAGCATTTT	CASSLFSGAQHF
TRBV15	17	TRBD2	many	TRBJ2-3	TGTGCCACCAGCACCCGTGGAGAGGGAGGGCTCACAGATACGCAGTATTTT	CATSTRGEGGLTDTQYF
TRBV6-4	18	TRBD1	few	TRBJ2-7	TGTGCCAGCAGTGACTCGGGGCCATTACAGGGGCCCACCTACGAGCAGTACTTC	CASSDSGPLQGPTYEQYF
TRBV11-3	15	TRBD1	many	TRBJ1-2	TGTGCCAGCAGCTTAACCGGACAGGGAGCATATGGCTACACCTTC	CASSLTGQGAYGYTF
TRBV7-9	17	.	many	TRBJ2-3	TGTGCCAGCAGCCGCAGGGACCAGCCTCCTAGCACAGATACGCAGTATTTT	CASSRRDQPPSTDTQYF
TRBV7-2	16	.	once	TRBJ1-5	TGTGCCAGCAGCTTAGGGGGTCGGGGAGGCAATCAGCCCCAGCATTTT	CASSLGGRGGNQPQHF
TRBV2	13	.	.	TRBJ2-2	TGTGCCAGCAGTCTTACAGGGCGCGGGGAGCTGTTTTTT	CASSLTGRGELFF
TRBV18	15	.	many	TRBJ2-5	TGTGCCAGCTCACCACCTGGCAGGTTAGGAGAGACCCAGTACTTC	CASSPPGRLGETQYF
TRBV4-1	14	.	few	TRBJ2-2	TGCGCCAGCAGCCAATGGGCGGAAGCCGGGGAGCTGTTTTTT	CASSQWAEAGELFF